This passage covers 28 T cell receptor beta chains from one sample sequenced in a study of cytomegalovirus exposure and HLA in healthy donors. The primer mix had 60 Vbeta and 13 Jbeta primers. Some clones are missing from TCRdb's copy, which holds only in-frame ones; the method was immunoSEQ multiplex PCR. This table holds under 250,000 clones, over 65% found once. The material sequenced was PBMCs. All receptors derive from a woman aged 25 to 39 in good health and CMV-seronegative.

This clone was picked up a small number of times. V and J are TRBV27 and TRBJ2-7, with D perhaps TRBD1 (5 bases). The CDR3 is made up of 14 amino acids. Trimming shortened V by 4 bases and J by 0 bases, and 10 bases separated the two germline ends. Germline CDR1 reads MNHEY; CDR2 reads SMNVEV (reference sequence). CDR3 nucleotides: TGTGCCAGCAGTTCTCAGGGAAGCTCCTACGAGCAGTACTTC. It translates to CASSSQGSSYEQYF.

V is TRBV28 and J is TRBJ2-6; D unclear. Looked up from germline, CDR1 is MDHEN and CDR2 is SYDVKM. This CDR3 contains 17 residues. Trimming stripped 5 bases from V and 4 bases from J, with 18 bases between. In DNA, the CDR3 is TGTGCCAGCAGTCTCACCTTTGAGGTGCCGGGGGCCAACGTCCTGACTTTC. Amino acids: CASSLTFEVPGANVLTF.

In DNA, the CDR3 is TGTGCCTCACGGACAGGAAGAGGCTACACCTTC. It specifies CASRTGRGYTF. The chain links TRBV30 to TRBJ1-2; 7 nucleotides match TRBD1. The trim removed 7 bases at V and 8 bases at J, leaving 7 bases unmatched. CDR3 size: 11 residues. CDR1 GTSNPN and CDR2 SVGIG come from the germline V gene (reference sequence).

J is TRBJ2-3 and V is TRBV21-1; the listed D gene, TRBD2, was not tested against the DNA. TRBV21-1 is marked as a pseudogene. CDR3 length: 21 residues. The CDR3 nucleotides read TGTGCCAGCAGCAATACGAAGAAATGGACGGGACTAGCGGACTGCACAGATACGCAGTATTTT. It specifies CASSNTKKWTGLADCTDTQYF.

The chain uses TRBV7-2 and TRBJ1-3; no reliable D call. Per the germline V gene, CDR1 is SGHTA and CDR2 is FQGNSA. CDR3 length equals 13 residues. V was cut by 1 base and J by 2 bases, with 3 bases left in between. The CDR3 DNA sequence: TGTGCCAGCAGCTTAGTCGCTGGAAACACCATATATTTT. Protein product: CASSLVAGNTIYF.

V and J are TRBV5-4 and TRBJ2-2; 12 positions match TRBD1. The ends lost 5 bases at V and 7 bases at J; junction bases unmatched: 9. This CDR3 is built from 16 residues. Germline V gene data show CDR1 as SGHNT and CDR2 as YYREEE (reference sequence). CDR3 loop: CASRRGGQGANGELFF. CDR3 coding DNA: TGTGCCAGCAGGCGGGGGGGACAGGGGGCTAACGGGGAGCTGTTTTTT.

The chain employs TRBV7-8 and TRBJ2-5; 10 bases line up with TRBD2. Trimming cost V 5 bases and J 1 base; bases outside gene matches: 10. The CDR3 is 17 amino acids. Germline V gene sequence: CDR1 SGHVS, CDR2 FQNEAQ. The DNA of the CDR3 is TGTGCCAGCAGCCCCCGATTAGCGGGAGGCACCCAAGAGACCCAGTACTTC. Translated: CASSPRLAGGTQETQYF.

This clone was counted between two and nine times. The junction departs from germline at one end; a sequencing error may be responsible. This chain joins TRBV7-9 and TRBJ2-7, with D maybe TRBD2 (5 bases). The CDR3 length is 16 residues. Germline lookup yields CDR1 SEHNR and CDR2 FQNEAQ (reference sequence). The CDR3 loop reads CSSSLGPLALAYEQYF. The CDR3 DNA sequence: TGTTCCAGCAGCTTAGGTCCCCTAGCACTCGCCTACGAGCAGTACTTC.

This rearrangement joins TRBV7-9 to TRBJ2-1, with TRBD2 matching over 7 bases. With V trimmed by 4 bases and J by 6 bases, 6 bases remained unmatched. CDR1 and CDR2 (germline): SEHNR, FQNEAQ (reference sequence). The CDR3 spans 14 residues. The CDR3 protein is CASSSTGTTNEQFF. The CDR3 nucleotides read TGTGCCAGCAGCTCTACCGGGACTACCAATGAGCAGTTCTTC.

The J gene is TRBJ1-2, the V gene TRBV6-5; 7 nucleotides match TRBD1. From germline, CDR1 is MNHEY and CDR2 SVGAGI. CDR3 length: 14 residues. Trimming at V came to 4 bases and at J to 8 bases, leaving 10 bases not matched to a gene. In DNA, the CDR3 is TGTGCCAGCAGTTTGTACAGGGGCTTGGGCGGCTACACCTTC. It encodes CASSLYRGLGGYTF.

The rearrangement links TRBV6-5 to TRBJ2-1; TRBD2 agrees at 9 bases. The V segment lost 5 bases and the J segment 6 bases; nucleotides outside the gene matches: 8. The V gene's germline CDR1 is MNHEY and CDR2 SVGAGI. The CDR3 is 15 amino acids. In DNA form, the CDR3 reads TGTGCCAGCAGTCCCCCCCTAGCGGGGTTCAATGAGCAGTTCTTC. Its protein product is CASSPPLAGFNEQFF.

This clone appeared a single time. The DNA of the CDR3 is TGTGCCATCAGCACTCAGGGGAACACTGAAGCTTTCTTT. Translated, it gives CAISTQGNTEAFF. The chain couples TRBV10-3 to TRBJ1-1; tentative D call: TRBD1 (5 bases). Between the trimmed V and J ends, which lost 6 bases and 1 base, there was a span of 9 bases. Germline assignment: CDR1 ENHRY and CDR2 SYGVKD. The CDR3 loop spans 13 amino acids.

This rearrangement joins TRBV9 to TRBJ1-2; D is possibly TRBD1 (6 bases). CDR3 length equals 14 residues. CDR1 and CDR2 from the germline V gene are SGDLS and YYNGEE. The V gene lost 4 bases and the J gene lost 6 bases, with 16 bases spanning the gap. The DNA for the CDR3 is TGTGCCAGCAGCCCCCGGGACACATTAAATGGCTACACCTTC. Protein: CASSPRDTLNGYTF.

The chain links TRBV18 to TRBJ2-2; 7 nucleotides line up with TRBD1. Losses at the gene ends were 4 bases for V and 6 bases for J; bases not matched to a gene: 8. The V gene's germline CDR1 is KGHSH and CDR2 LQKENI. There are 15 residues in the CDR3. CDR3 protein: CASSQRQGSSGELFF. DNA for the CDR3: TGTGCCAGCTCACAGCGACAGGGTAGTTCCGGGGAGCTGTTTTTT.

This chain uses TRBV7-3 with TRBJ2-3, with TRBD1 matching 10 bases. The V gene end was trimmed by 6 bases and the J gene end by 5 bases; junction bases not matched to a gene: 8. The CDR3 is 15 amino acids. The germline V gene has CDR1 SGHTA and CDR2 FQGTGA. CDR3 DNA: TGTGCCAGCAGTGGAACGACAGGGGGCGTAGATACGCAGTATTTT. Its protein product is CASSGTTGGVDTQYF.

The gene calls are TRBV28 and TRBJ2-1, with 9 bases that match TRBD2. The J segment lost 4 bases and the V segment lost 10 bases, leaving 14 bases of the junction unmatched. Germline loops: CDR1 MDHEN, CDR2 SYDVKM. This CDR3 contains 16 residues. The CDR3 loop reads CATLSYSGSRYNEQFF. The DNA for the CDR3 is TGTGCCACACTATCCTATAGCGGGAGCCGTTACAATGAGCAGTTCTTC.

This sequence joins TRBV5-6 and TRBJ1-1; TRBD1 might be the D (5 bases). The germline CDR1 and CDR2 sequences are SGHDT and YYEEEE. The CDR3 runs 16 residues. V was pared by 2 bases and J by 0 bases, with 14 bases between. CDR3 amino acids: CASSFNQGLMNTEAFF. CDR3 coding DNA: TGTGCCAGCAGCTTTAATCAGGGCCTAATGAACACTGAAGCTTTCTTT.

This chain connects TRBV10-2 to TRBJ2-1; 7 bases map to TRBD2. The CDR3 consists of 13 residues. Trimming at V came to 7 bases and at J to 5 bases, leaving 5 bases not matched to a gene. CDR1 is WSHSY and CDR2 is SAAADI in the germline V gene. The CDR3 region is CASMGLTDNEQFF. In nucleotides, the CDR3 is TGCGCCAGCATGGGACTAACCGACAATGAGCAGTTCTTC.

The genes are TRBV2 and TRBJ2-7; 12 bases match TRBD2. Germline-derived CDR1 and CDR2 are SNHLY and FYNNEI. The J segment lost 3 bases and the V segment lost 2 bases, leaving 2 bases of the junction unmatched. This CDR3 comprises 15 residues. DNA for the CDR3: TGTGCCAGCAGTGAAAGGACTAGCGGGAACTACGAGCAGTACTTC. Protein sequence: CASSERTSGNYEQYF.

As to this clone: The junction shows a germline mismatch at one end, possibly a read error. The genes are TRBV9 and TRBJ1-2; D is undetermined. CDR3 length: 14 residues. Germline lookup yields CDR1 SGDLS and CDR2 YYNGEE. The CDR3 loop reads CASSVGFTEDGYPF. In nucleotides, the CDR3 is TGTGCCAGCAGCGTAGGTTTTACGGAGGACGGCTACCCCTTC. The variable domain in full, with the rest retrieved from reference TRBV9 and TRBJ1-2, is DSGVTQTPKHLITATGQRVTLRCSPRSGDLSVYWYQQSLDQGLQFLIQYYNGEERAKGNILERFSAQQFPDLHSELNLSSLELGDSALYFCASSVGFTEDGYPFGSGTRLTVV.

The chain joins TRBV13 to TRBJ2-1; tentative D call: TRBD1 (5 bases). The CDR3 extends over 16 amino acids. CDR1 is PRHDT and CDR2 is FYEKMQ in the germline V gene (reference sequence). The ends were cut back, 5 bases at V and 4 bases at J, with 18 bases in the middle. The CDR3 DNA sequence: TGTGCCAGCAGCCCCGACCAATGGACACAGTACAATGAGCAGTTCTTC. Translated, it gives CASSPDQWTQYNEQFF.

The V gene is TRBV15, the J gene TRBJ1-2, with TRBD1 matching 7 bases. J lost 4 bases, V lost 3 bases, and 17 bases had no gene match. CDR1 LNHNV and CDR2 YYDKDF come from the germline V gene (reference sequence). The CDR3 totals 18 residues. The CDR3 nucleotides are TGTGCCACCAGCAGTACCCCCACCGGACGCTCAGGGGGCTATGGCTACACCTTC. Residues: CATSSTPTGRSGGYGYTF.

The chain carries TRBV28 and TRBJ2-6, with 10 bases that match TRBD1. Trimming removed 7 bases from V and 4 bases from J; junction bases left unmatched: 13. The CDR3 spans 18 residues. From germline, CDR1 is MDHEN and CDR2 SYDVKM. CDR3 region: CASTSLGTGAAGANVLTF. The CDR3 DNA is TGTGCCAGCACCTCCCTGGGGACAGGGGCAGCGGGGGCCAACGTCCTGACTTTC.

The CDR3 here is CASSPGTGLYGYTF. CDR3 DNA: TGTGCCAGCAGCCCCGGGACAGGGTTGTATGGCTACACCTTC. This rearrangement joins TRBV7-3 to TRBJ1-2, with 9 bases identical to TRBD1. Trimming cost V 5 bases and J 5 bases; bases outside gene matches: 6. CDR1 and CDR2 (germline): SGHTA, FQGTGA. CDR3 length: 14 amino acids.

The V call is TRBV11-1, the J call TRBJ2-7; 7 bases are shared with TRBD1. The CDR3 consists of 15 residues. Losses at the gene ends were 2 bases for V and 4 bases for J; bases not matched to a gene: 8. The germline V gene has CDR1 SGHAT and CDR2 FQDESV (reference sequence). The CDR3 protein is CASSLLRGQLYEQYF. DNA for the CDR3: TGTGCCAGCAGCTTATTACGGGGACAGCTTTACGAGCAGTACTTC.

The chain recombines TRBV7-2 with TRBJ2-2; D call uncertain. Trimming left V 7 bases short and J 6 bases short, with 12 bases between. CDR1 is SGHTA, CDR2 FQGNSA, per germline. This CDR3 comprises 13 residues. In DNA form, the CDR3 reads TGTGCCAGCACTCTTCGTATCGCCGGGGAGCTGTTTTTT. Its protein product is CASTLRIAGELFF.

This chain uses TRBV11-2 with TRBJ1-1; D might be TRBD1 (5 bases). This CDR3 has 14 residues. CDR1 SGHAT and CDR2 FQNNGV come from the germline V gene. Trimming removed 3 bases from V and 1 base from J, with 9 bases in between. The DNA of the CDR3 is TGTGCCAGCAGCTTCGGGGGTCGGAACACTGAAGCTTTCTTT. Residues: CASSFGGRNTEAFF.

This clone came up a few times. The rearrangement links TRBV5-5 to TRBJ2-5; 13 positions agree with TRBD2. The CDR3 contains 16 residues. The trim removed 4 bases at V and 5 bases at J, leaving 8 bases unmatched. Germline assignment: CDR1 SGHKS and CDR2 YYEKEE (reference sequence). The CDR3 region has the DNA TGTGCCAGCAGCCCACAACTAGCGGGAGGGCCGGAGACCCAGTACTTC. Encoded protein: CASSPQLAGGPETQYF.